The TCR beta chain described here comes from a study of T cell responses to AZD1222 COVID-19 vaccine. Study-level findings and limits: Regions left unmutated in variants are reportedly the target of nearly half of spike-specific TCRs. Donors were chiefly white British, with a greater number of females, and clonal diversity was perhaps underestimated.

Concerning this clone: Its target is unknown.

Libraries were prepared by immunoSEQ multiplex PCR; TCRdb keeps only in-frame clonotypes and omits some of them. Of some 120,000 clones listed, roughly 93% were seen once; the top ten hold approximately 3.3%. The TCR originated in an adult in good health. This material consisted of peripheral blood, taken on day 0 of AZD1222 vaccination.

CDR3 loop: CASSFRGSGSGNEQFF. The CDR3 region has the DNA TGTGCCAGCAGCTTTAGGGGTAGCGGGAGTGGTAATGAGCAGTTCTTC. This chain links TRBV11-2 with TRBJ2-1; 9 bases are shared with TRBD2. The V gene end was trimmed by 3 bases and the J gene end by 7 bases; junction bases not matched to a gene: 10. Germline V gives CDR1 SGHAT, CDR2 FQNNGV. This CDR3 is built from 16 residues.